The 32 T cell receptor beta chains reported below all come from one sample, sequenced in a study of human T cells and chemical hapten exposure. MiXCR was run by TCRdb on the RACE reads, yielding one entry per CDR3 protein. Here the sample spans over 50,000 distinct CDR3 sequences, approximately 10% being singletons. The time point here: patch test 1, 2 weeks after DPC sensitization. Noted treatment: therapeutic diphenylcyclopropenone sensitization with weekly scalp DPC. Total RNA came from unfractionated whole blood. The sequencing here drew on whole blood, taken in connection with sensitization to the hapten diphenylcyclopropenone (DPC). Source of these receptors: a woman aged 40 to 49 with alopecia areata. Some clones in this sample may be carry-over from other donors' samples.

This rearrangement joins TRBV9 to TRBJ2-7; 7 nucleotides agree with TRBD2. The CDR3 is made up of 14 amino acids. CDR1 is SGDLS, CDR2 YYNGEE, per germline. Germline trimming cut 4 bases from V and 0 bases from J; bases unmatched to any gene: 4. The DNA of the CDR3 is TGTGCCAGCAGCCCGGGACTAAGCTCCTACGAGCAGTACTTC. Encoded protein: CASSPGLSSYEQYF.

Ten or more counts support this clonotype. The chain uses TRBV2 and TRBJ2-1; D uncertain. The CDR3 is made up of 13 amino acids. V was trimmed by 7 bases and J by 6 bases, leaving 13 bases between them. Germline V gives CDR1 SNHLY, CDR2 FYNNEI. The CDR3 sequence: CASTGPMSNEQFF. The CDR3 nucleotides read TGTGCCAGCACCGGGCCCATGTCCAATGAGCAGTTCTTC.

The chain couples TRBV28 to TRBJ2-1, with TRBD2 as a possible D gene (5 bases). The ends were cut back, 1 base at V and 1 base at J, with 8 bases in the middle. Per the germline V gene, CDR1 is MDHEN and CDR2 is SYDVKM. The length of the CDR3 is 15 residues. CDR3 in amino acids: CASSLSSGSYNEQFF. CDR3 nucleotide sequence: TGTGCCAGCAGTTTATCGTCGGGGTCCTACAATGAGCAGTTCTTC.

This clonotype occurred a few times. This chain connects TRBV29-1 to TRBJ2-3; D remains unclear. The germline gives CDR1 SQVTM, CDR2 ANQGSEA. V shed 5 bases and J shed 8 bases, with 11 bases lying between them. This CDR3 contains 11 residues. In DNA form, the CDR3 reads TGCAGCGTTCCACCTAAGGGTACGCAGTATTTT. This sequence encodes CSVPPKGTQYF.

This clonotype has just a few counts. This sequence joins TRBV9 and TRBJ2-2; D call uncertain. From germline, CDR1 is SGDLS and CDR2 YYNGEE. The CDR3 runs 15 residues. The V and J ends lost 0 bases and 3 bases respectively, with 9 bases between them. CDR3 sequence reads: CASSVEQSYTGELFF. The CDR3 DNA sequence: TGTGCCAGCAGCGTAGAACAGTCATACACCGGGGAGCTGTTTTTT.

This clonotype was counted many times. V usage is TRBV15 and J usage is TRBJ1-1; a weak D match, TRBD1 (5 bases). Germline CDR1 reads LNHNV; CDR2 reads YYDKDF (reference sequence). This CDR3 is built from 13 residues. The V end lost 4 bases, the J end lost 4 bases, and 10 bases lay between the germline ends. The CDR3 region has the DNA TGTGCCACCAGCAAGGACGGGGGCACTGAAGCTTTCTTT. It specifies CATSKDGGTEAFF.

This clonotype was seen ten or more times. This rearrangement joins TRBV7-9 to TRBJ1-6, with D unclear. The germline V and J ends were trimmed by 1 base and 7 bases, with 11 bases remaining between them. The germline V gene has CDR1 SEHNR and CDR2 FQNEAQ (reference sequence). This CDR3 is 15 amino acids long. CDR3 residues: CASSLVLGFNSPLHF. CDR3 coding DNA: TGTGCCAGCAGCTTAGTGTTAGGGTTCAATTCACCCCTCCACTTT.

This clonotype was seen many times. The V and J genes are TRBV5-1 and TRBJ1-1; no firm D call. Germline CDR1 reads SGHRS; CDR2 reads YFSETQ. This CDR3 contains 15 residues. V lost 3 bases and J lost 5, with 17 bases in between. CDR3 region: CASSSDPGAGTEAFF. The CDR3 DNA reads TGCGCCAGCAGCTCCGATCCGGGAGCGGGGACTGAAGCTTTCTTT.

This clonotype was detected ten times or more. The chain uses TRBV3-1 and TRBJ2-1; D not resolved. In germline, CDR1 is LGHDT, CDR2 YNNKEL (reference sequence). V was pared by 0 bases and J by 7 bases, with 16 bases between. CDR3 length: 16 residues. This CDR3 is CASSQDLVVRANEQFF. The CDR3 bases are TGTGCCAGCAGCCAAGATCTAGTAGTCAGAGCTAATGAGCAGTTCTTC.

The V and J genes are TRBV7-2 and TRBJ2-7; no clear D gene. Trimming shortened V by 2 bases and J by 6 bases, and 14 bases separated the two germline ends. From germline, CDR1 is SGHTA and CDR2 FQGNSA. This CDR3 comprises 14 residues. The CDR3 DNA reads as TGTGCCAGCAGCTTATCCCAAAACACCCCCGAGCAGTACTTC. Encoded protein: CASSLSQNTPEQYF.

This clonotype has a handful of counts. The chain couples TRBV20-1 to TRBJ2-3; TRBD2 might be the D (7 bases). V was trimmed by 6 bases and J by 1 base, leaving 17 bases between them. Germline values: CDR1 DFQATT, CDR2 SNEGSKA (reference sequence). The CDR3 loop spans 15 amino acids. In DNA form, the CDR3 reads TGCAGTGCCGAGAGGGGGGGACTTGGCACAGATACGCAGTATTTT. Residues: CSAERGGLGTDTQYF.

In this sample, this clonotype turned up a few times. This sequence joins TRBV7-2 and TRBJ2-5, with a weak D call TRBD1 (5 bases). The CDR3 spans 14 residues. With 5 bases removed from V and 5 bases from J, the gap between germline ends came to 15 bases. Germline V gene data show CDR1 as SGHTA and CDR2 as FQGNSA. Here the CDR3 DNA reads TGTGCCAGCAGCAAGCCTAGGGGTCGCGAGACCCAGTACTTC. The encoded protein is CASSKPRGRETQYF.

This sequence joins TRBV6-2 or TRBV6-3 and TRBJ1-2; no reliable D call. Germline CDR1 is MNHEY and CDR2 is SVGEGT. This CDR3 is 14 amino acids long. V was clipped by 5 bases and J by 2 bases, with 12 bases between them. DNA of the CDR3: TGTGCCAGCAGTCGGCGGCAGCAAAACTATGGCTACACCTTC. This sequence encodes CASSRRQQNYGYTF.

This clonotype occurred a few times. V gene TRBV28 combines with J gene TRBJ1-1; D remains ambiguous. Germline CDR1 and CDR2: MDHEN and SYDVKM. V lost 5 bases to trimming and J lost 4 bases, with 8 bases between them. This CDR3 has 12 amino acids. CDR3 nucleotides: TGTGCCAGCAGTATCGGAGGCACTGAAGCTTTCTTT. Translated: CASSIGGTEAFF. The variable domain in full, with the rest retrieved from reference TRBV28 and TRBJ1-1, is DVKVTQSSRYLVKRTGEKVFLECVQDMDHENMFWYRQDPGLGLRLIYFSYDVKMKEKGDIPEGYSVSREKKERFSLILESASTNQTSMYLCASSIGGTEAFFGQGTRLTVV.

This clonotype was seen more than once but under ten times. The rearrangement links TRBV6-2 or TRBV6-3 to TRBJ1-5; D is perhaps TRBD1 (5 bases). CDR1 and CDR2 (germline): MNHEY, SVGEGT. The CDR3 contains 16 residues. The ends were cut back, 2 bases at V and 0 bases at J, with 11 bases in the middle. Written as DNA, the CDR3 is TGTGCCAGCAGTTACAGAGGGGCACCTAGCAATCAGCCCCAGCATTTT. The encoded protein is CASSYRGAPSNQPQHF.

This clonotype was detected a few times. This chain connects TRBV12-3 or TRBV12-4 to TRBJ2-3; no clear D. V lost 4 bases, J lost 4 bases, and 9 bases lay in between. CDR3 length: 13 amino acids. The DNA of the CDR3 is TGTGCCAGCAGTTCCCACGCCGCAGATACGCAGTATTTT. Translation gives CASSSHAADTQYF.

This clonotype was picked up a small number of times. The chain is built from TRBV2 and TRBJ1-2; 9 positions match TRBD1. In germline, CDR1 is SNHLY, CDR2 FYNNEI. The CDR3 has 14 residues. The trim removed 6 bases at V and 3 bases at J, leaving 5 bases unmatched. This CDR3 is CASRADRGDYGYTF. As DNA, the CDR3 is TGTGCCAGCAGAGCGGACAGGGGCGACTATGGCTACACCTTC.

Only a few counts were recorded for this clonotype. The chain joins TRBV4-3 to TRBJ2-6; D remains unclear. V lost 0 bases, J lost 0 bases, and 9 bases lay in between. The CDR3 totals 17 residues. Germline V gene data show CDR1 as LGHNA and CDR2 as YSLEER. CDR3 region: CASSQDVRTSGANVLTF. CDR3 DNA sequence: TGCGCCAGCAGCCAAGATGTTCGGACCTCTGGGGCCAACGTCCTGACTTTC.

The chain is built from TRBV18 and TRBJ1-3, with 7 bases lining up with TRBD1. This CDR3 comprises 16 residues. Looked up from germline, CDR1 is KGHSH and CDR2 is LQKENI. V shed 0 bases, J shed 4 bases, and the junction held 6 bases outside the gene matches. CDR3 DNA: TGTGCCAGCTCACCACCAACAGGGGATAGCGGAAACACCATATATTTT. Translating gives CASSPPTGDSGNTIYF.

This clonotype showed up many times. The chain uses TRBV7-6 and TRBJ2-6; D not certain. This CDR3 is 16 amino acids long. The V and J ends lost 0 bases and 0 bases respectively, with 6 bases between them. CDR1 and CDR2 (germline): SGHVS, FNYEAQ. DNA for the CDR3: TGTGCCAGCAGCTTAGCAGGACGCTCTGGGGCCAACGTCCTGACTTTC. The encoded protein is CASSLAGRSGANVLTF. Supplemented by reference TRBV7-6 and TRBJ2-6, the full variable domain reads GAGVSQSPRYKVTKRGQDVALRCDPISGHVSLYWYRQALGQGPEFLTYFNYEAQQDKSGLPNDRFSAERPEGSISTLTIQRTEQRDSAMYRCASSLAGRSGANVLTFGAGSRLTVL.

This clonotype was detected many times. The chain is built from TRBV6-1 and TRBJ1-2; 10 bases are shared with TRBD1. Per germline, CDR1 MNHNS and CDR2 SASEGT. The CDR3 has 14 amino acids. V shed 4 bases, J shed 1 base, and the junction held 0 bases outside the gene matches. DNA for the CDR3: TGTGCCAGCAGTGGGACAGGGGGTAACTATGGCTACACCTTC. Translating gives CASSGTGGNYGYTF.

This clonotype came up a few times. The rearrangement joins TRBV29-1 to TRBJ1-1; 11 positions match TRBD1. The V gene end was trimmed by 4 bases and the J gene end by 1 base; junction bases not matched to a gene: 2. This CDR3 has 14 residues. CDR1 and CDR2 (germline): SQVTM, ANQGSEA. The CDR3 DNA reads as TGCAGCGTTGGGACAGGGGGCTGGAACACTGAAGCTTTCTTT. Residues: CSVGTGGWNTEAFF. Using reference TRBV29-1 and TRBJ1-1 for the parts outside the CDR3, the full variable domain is SAVISQKPSRDICQRGTSLTIQCQVDSQVTMMFWYRQQPGQSLTLIATANQGSEATYESGFVIDKFPISRPNLTFSTLTVSNMSPEDSSIYLCSVGTGGWNTEAFFGQGTRLTVV.

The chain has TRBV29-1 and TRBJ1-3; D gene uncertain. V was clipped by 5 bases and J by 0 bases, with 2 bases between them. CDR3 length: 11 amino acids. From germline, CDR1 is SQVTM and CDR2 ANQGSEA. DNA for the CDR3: TGCAGCGTTACCTCTGGAAACACCATATATTTT. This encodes CSVTSGNTIYF.

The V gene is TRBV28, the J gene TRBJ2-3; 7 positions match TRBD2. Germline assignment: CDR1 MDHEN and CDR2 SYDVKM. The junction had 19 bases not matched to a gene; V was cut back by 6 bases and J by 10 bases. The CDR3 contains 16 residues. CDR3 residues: CASRPPFGLEANPQYF. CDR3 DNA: TGTGCCAGCAGACCCCCCTTCGGACTAGAAGCTAATCCGCAGTATTTT.

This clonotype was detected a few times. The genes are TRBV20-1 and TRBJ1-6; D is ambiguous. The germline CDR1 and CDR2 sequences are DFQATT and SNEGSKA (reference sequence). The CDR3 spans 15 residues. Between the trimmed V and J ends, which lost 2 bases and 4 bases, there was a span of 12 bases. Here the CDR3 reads CSARKDRGYNSPLHF. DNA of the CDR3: TGCAGTGCTAGAAAGGACCGGGGATATAATTCACCCCTCCACTTT.

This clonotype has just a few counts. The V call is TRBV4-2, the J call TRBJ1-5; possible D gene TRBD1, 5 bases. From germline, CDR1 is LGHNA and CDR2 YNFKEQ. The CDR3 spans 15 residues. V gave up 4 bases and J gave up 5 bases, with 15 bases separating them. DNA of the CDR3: TGTGCCAGCAGCCGAGGGGTGGGGGACGATCAGCCCCAGCATTTT. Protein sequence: CASSRGVGDDQPQHF.

This CDR3 is CAWTRGRGYTEAFF. Written as DNA, the CDR3 is TGTGCCTGGACGCGGGGTAGGGGCTACACTGAAGCTTTCTTT. The rearrangement links TRBV30 to TRBJ1-1; D possibly corresponds to TRBD1 (5 bases). Trimming took off 4 bases at V and 3 bases at J, with 15 bases between the two ends. The CDR3 extends over 14 amino acids. Germline CDR1 reads GTSNPN; CDR2 reads SVGIG (reference sequence).

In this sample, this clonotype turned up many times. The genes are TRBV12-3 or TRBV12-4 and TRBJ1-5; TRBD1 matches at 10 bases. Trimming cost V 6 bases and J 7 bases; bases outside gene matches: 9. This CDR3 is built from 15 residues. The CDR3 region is CASSRTGGEEQPQHF. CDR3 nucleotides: TGTGCCAGCAGCCGGACAGGGGGTGAGGAACAGCCCCAGCATTTT.

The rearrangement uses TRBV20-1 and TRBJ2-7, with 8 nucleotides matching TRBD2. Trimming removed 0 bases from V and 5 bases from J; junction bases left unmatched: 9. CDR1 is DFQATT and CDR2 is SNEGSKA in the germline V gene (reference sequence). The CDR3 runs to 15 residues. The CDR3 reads CSARDPTSGGDEQYF. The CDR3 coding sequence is TGCAGTGCTAGAGATCCTACTAGCGGCGGCGACGAGCAGTACTTC.

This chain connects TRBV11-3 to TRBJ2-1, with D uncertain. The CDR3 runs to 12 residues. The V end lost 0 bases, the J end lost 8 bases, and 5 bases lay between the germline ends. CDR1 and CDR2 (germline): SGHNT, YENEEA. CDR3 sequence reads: CASSLEKDEQFF. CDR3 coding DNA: TGTGCCAGCAGCTTAGAGAAAGATGAGCAGTTCTTC.

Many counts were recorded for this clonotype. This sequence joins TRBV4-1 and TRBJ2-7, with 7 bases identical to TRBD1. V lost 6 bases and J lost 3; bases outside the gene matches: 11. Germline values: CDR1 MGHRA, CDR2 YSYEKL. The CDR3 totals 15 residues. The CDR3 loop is CASRRLTGAIYEQYF. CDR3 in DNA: TGCGCCAGCAGAAGACTTACAGGGGCAATCTACGAGCAGTACTTC.

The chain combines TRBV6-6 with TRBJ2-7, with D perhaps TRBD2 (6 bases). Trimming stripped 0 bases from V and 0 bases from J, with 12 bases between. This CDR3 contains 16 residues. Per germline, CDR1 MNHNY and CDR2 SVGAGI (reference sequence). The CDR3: CASSYSLAEGSYEQYF. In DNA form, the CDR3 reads TGTGCCAGCAGTTACTCCTTAGCGGAGGGCTCCTACGAGCAGTACTTC.